Sequencing of this T cell receptor beta chain was carried out in a study of T-cell memory formation after mild COVID-19. At the level of the study: TCR clusters were mostly confined to one donor each.

This clonotype showed up just a few times. Its matching antigen is unknown. Findings and caveats of the study: Pre-infection memory held some responding clones, suggesting pre-existing cross-reactive T cells responded. There was a balanced CD4/CD8 profile in clones contracting day 15 to 85, and later expanders leaned CD4+.

In TCRdb, the 5' RACE reads were re-called with MiXCR into one record per CDR3 protein. The sample lists 150,000 to 200,000 distinct CDR3 sequences, 10% to 15% occurring once. This CDR3 has 14 amino acids. The germline V and J ends were trimmed by 8 bases and 5 bases, with 19 bases remaining between them. CDR1 is MNHEY, CDR2 SVGAGI, per germline. The sequencing sample was made of PBMCs or a T cell subset sorted from them (not recorded which). The chain carries TRBV6-5 and TRBJ2-7, with D perhaps matching TRBD1 (6 bases). The clonotype originates from a man aged 18-30 years who had mild COVID-19 (a few samples of this study predate the infection). Cell type and time point are not known. CDR3 amino acids: CASPANPGDHEQYF. Written as DNA, the CDR3 is TGTGCCAGCCCCGCGAACCCAGGGGATCACGAGCAGTACTTC.